This T cell receptor beta chain was sequenced in a study of shared clonotypes between healthy human individuals (dated by TCRdb to about 2020). Turning to the overall study: The cohort included three men and a couple of women between 18 and 49 years of age. Per donor, leukapheresis produced somewhere between about 0.9 and 9.5 billion PBMCs. To increase sequencing depth and limit assay-specific biases, TCR repertoire library preparation and sequencing were carried out by different laboratories using diverse techniques. Per donor, three plates each were used for CD4 naive and CD4 memory, two for CD8 naive, and one for CD8 memory. To estimate repertoire size and how much clonotypes are shared between individuals, the study performed deep sequencing of blood TCR repertoires from a few healthy adults.

Broader findings and caveats from the paper: Naive subsets generally had larger estimated clonotype richness than memory subsets did. Even with the large sequencing depth, rarefaction of the sorted-subset datasets indicated that sequencing was incomplete. Higher generation probabilities were observed for clonotypes shared by all four sorted-subset donors than for non-shared clonotypes. Sampling was limited to blood, and TCR repertoires in tissue likely differ from TCR repertoires in blood. Because the study included a small number of donors, the genetic and exposure-history diversity represented was limited. Across a few donors, roughly 5.4% of naive CD4, approximately 3.6% of naive CD8, 2.3% of memory CD4, and around 0.4% of memory CD8 clonotypes were shared. Based on pairwise subsampling, the degree of clonotype sharing among donors was expected to be affected by sequencing depth.

Using the deep immunoSEQ assay, TCR CDR3 regions were amplified from genomic DNA by multiplex PCR. Genomic DNA extracted from each cell subset was distributed evenly over all wells of several immunoSEQ 96-well plates, and each plate served as one replicate. Each replicate PCR for sorted subsets received 200 ng genomic DNA, equal to about 30,000 T cell genomes. Purified libraries were quantified with a Qubit 3.0 fluorometer, sized on a Bioanalyzer 2100, and re-quantified with the KAPA Library Quantification kit. Every immunoSEQ 96-well plate was sequenced on a separate single-read 150-cycle Illumina NextSeq 550 flow cell. The original methods were these. Because only junctional sequences without quality scores were contained in the immunoSEQ output, filtering matching that applied to full-length reads could not be performed. Sequences were annotated with PyIR, a Python wrapper for IgBLAST v1.9, using IMGT germline references to assign V/J genes and CDR3. Reads with weak V/J assignments (E-value above 1e-6), missing CDR3, stop codons, out-of-frame junctions, or ambiguous translated residues were removed. V3J clonotypes were defined as sequences sharing the same inferred V gene, J gene, and CDR3 amino acid sequence. Percentage overlap between repertoires was calculated by dividing the number of shared unique clonotypes by the size of the smaller repertoire. Three approaches were used to assess repertoire richness: RTK rarefaction, the Chao1 estimator, and Recon v2.1 estimates of unobserved clonotypes. For all TCRbeta clonotypes obtained by the gDNA method from a few donors, generation probabilities were computed with OLGA. TCRdb's version of the immuneACCESS table is confined to in-frame rearrangements and falls short of the full clone set. An unresolved V gene accounts for under half of the shortfall where checked; the remainder is of unknown origin. V, J and clone size were drawn from that table, and D and trimming were deduced from the DNA. For this sample the table gives approximately 2,000,000 clones, of which 85% to 95% were detected only once. The leading ten clones occupy around 0.35% of the sample.

Trimming removed 2 bases from V and 7 bases from J, leaving 11 bases between the germline ends. From its cysteine to its phenylalanine, the CDR3 spans 13 amino acids. Left in the record is the CDR3 DNA by itself, 39 bases read in frame from the first base. The germline V gene sets CDR1 to SGHAT and CDR2 to FQNNGV. In the case of this clone: Its specific antigen is unknown. It has no much larger one-base neighbor in the sample; base qualities were not kept.

Donors were healthy HIV-negative adults with no recently reported acute infections or vaccinations. Every donor was a Caucasian adult living in Nashville, Tennessee, USA. CD4+ T cells were enriched by magnetic negative selection, after which naive cells were positively selected on CD45RA and the negative fraction was taken as the memory subset. Blood was obtained by leukapheresis, after which PBMCs were separated by Ficoll-Histopaque density gradient centrifugation and cryopreserved in liquid nitrogen vapor phase. Analytical flow cytometry was used to check the purity and quantity of each magnetically sorted T cell population. Genomic DNA was isolated from every sorted fraction and measured by UV absorbance on a Nanodrop 2000c.

This sequence was found in a man aged 18 to 30 in good health. Some clones in this sample may be carry-over from other donors' samples. The rearranged chain carries TRBV11-2 and TRBJ2-5; no D segment can be confidently identified. The sequenced material came from naive CD4+ T cells from PBMCs. The label giving this sample's cell subset or site can be read as: CD45RA+ positively selected. The nucleotides are TGTGCCAGCAGCTTAATCCCCTTCGGGACCCAGTACTTC. The encoded protein is CASSLIPFGTQYF.